This passage covers 30 T cell receptor beta chains from one sample sequenced in a study of blood T cell repertoires in COVID-19. TCRdb keeps only in-frame clones here, not all; method: immunoSEQ multiplex PCR. The table has around 180,000 clones, less than 90% seen once. What was sequenced was peripheral blood. The origin of the receptors is a man in his 70s with active or convalescent COVID-19.

V is TRBV6-1 and J is TRBJ1-4; D might be TRBD1 (5 bases). This CDR3 spans 14 amino acids. Germline-derived CDR1 and CDR2 are MNHNS and SASEGT. V lost 7 bases and J 0 bases, leaving 9 bases between the germline ends. The CDR3 here is CASTRGATNEKLFF. CDR3 bases: TGTGCCAGCACCCGGGGGGCAACTAATGAAAAACTGTTTTTT.

Turning to this clone: Distinct nucleotide sequences in the sample also encode this CDR3. The genes are TRBV5-4 and TRBJ2-3; tentatively, D is TRBD1 (6 bases). The V gene's germline CDR1 is SGHNT and CDR2 YYREEE (reference sequence). V was shortened by 0 bases and J by 3 bases, with 8 bases between the two germline ends. The CDR3 runs 14 residues. This CDR3 reads CASSLGQVTDTQYF. Written as DNA, the CDR3 is TGTGCCAGCAGCTTGGGACAGGTAACAGATACGCAGTATTTT.

The V gene is TRBV5-1, the J gene TRBJ2-7, with D possibly TRBD1 on 5 matching bases. V lost 6 bases to trimming and J lost 9 bases, with 19 bases between them. The CDR3 runs 13 residues. CDR1 is SGHRS and CDR2 is YFSETQ in the germline V gene. The CDR3 bases are TGCGCCAGCAACGACTTAGGGGCCGAGAGGCAGTACTTC. Protein sequence: CASNDLGAERQYF.

This clone is a singleton in its sample. CDR3 protein: CASSALAVSTDTQYF. The CDR3 DNA follows: TGTGCCAGCAGCGCCCTAGCGGTAAGCACAGATACGCAGTATTTT. This chain connects TRBV7-2 to TRBJ2-3, with TRBD2 matching 7 bases. Germline V gene sequence: CDR1 SGHTA, CDR2 FQGNSA. V was pared by 5 bases and J by 0 bases, with 5 bases of the junction left unmatched. The CDR3 covers 15 residues.

The V and J genes are TRBV7-9 and TRBJ2-7; a possible D gene is TRBD2 (6 bases). Trimming cost V 3 bases and J 7 bases, with 16 bases left between them. The CDR3 spans 14 residues. CDR1 is SEHNR, CDR2 FQNEAQ, per germline (reference sequence). CDR3 coding DNA: TGTGCCAGCAGCTTTTCCGGGAGTCTTCGGGAGCAGTACTTC. Encoded protein: CASSFSGSLREQYF.

This chain uses TRBV14 with TRBJ1-2; TRBD1 might be the D (5 bases). V gave up 0 bases and J gave up 8 bases, with 22 bases separating them. The CDR3 sequence is 17 residues long. Germline CDR1 is SGHDN and CDR2 is FVKESK. The CDR3 nucleotides are TGTGCCAGCAGCCAAGAACTTCTCGGAGCAGGGCCTGGGGGCTACACCTTC. As protein: CASSQELLGAGPGGYTF.

V gene TRBV15 combines with J gene TRBJ1-6; 7 bases line up with TRBD1. With V trimmed by 6 bases and J by 0 bases, 5 bases remained unmatched. Germline assignment: CDR1 LNHNV and CDR2 YYDKDF (reference sequence). The CDR3 runs 16 residues. CDR3 DNA: TGTGCCACCAGGCCGGGACAGAGCTCCTATAATTCACCCCTCCACTTT. Amino acid sequence: CATRPGQSSYNSPLHF.

V usage is TRBV4-2 and J usage is TRBJ1-6; TRBD1 matches 7 bases. Unmatched junction bases numbered 9, after V lost 3 bases and J lost 7 bases. The CDR3 is 16 amino acids. Germline V CDR1 and CDR2: LGHNA, YNFKEQ. CDR3 residues: CASSQWPGQRNSPLHF. In DNA form, the CDR3 reads TGTGCCAGCAGCCAGTGGCCGGGACAGAGGAATTCACCCCTCCACTTT.

The CDR3: CTSSPPQLAGLEQFF. The CDR3 nucleotides are TGCACCAGCAGCCCTCCCCAACTAGCGGGCCTTGAGCAGTTCTTC. The gene calls are TRBV1 and TRBJ2-1; TRBD2 reflects the table's D call only, with no check against the DNA. TRBV1 is recorded as a pseudogene. This CDR3 region has 15 residues.

This clone has only one observation. The chain combines TRBV28 with TRBJ2-7; 7 nucleotides match TRBD2. CDR3 length equals 14 residues. Trimming at V came to 8 bases and at J to 7 bases, leaving 14 bases not matched to a gene. The V gene's germline CDR1 is MDHEN and CDR2 SYDVKM. Here the CDR3 reads CASRGVSDGGEQYF. CDR3 in DNA: TGTGCCAGCCGCGGGGTCTCAGACGGGGGGGAGCAGTACTTC. Supplemented by reference TRBV28 and TRBJ2-7, the full variable domain reads DVKVTQSSRYLVKRTGEKVFLECVQDMDHENMFWYRQDPGLGLRLIYFSYDVKMKEKGDIPEGYSVSREKKERFSLILESASTNQTSMYLCASRGVSDGGEQYFGPGTRLTVT.

The chain uses TRBV5-1 and TRBJ2-3; a possible D gene is TRBD2 (5 bases). This CDR3 comprises 15 residues. Trimming stripped 0 bases from V and 4 bases from J, with 12 bases between. In germline, CDR1 is SGHRS, CDR2 YFSETQ. Here the CDR3 DNA reads TGCGCCAGCAGCTTGGGAGGGCGTCGGTCAGATACGCAGTATTTT. It yields the protein CASSLGGRRSDTQYF.

This clone has just a few counts. V is TRBV11-3 and J is TRBJ2-2, with 7 bases fitting TRBD1. V lost 2 bases to trimming and J lost 6 bases; unmatched junction nucleotides: 0. The CDR3 is made up of 13 amino acids. CDR1 is SGHNT and CDR2 is YENEEA in the germline V gene. CDR3 in amino acids: CASSLQGAGELFF. Here the CDR3 DNA reads TGTGCCAGCAGCTTACAGGGGGCCGGGGAGCTGTTTTTT.

Only one count was recorded for this clone. The gene calls are TRBV19 and TRBJ1-2; the D gene is possibly TRBD1 (6 bases). The CDR3 is made up of 13 amino acids. Per germline, CDR1 LNHDA and CDR2 SQIVND (reference sequence). Trimming pared 3 bases from V and 9 bases from J, leaving 14 bases between. CDR3 DNA: TGTGCCAGTAGTATGAATGGGGGCCAGAGCTACACCTTC. Translating gives CASSMNGGQSYTF.

The CDR3 DNA reads TGTGCCAGCAGCCCCCAGGCGAGCAATAATGAAAAACTGTTTTTT. The encoded protein is CASSPQASNNEKLFF. The chain employs TRBV7-2 and TRBJ1-4; D remains unclear. Trimming removed 5 bases at V and 4 bases at J, with 14 bases between. Germline CDR1 and CDR2: SGHTA and FQGNSA. The CDR3 is 15 residues long.

Written as DNA, the CDR3 is TGTGCCAGCAGTTTGAAGGGGTACGAGCAGTACTTC. It yields the protein CASSLKGYEQYF. The chain has TRBV12-3 or TRBV12-4 and TRBJ2-7, with a tentative D call TRBD1 (5 bases). This CDR3 comprises 12 residues. Trimming took off 3 bases at V and 4 bases at J, with 7 bases between the two ends.

V gene TRBV18 combines with J gene TRBJ2-1; 7 bases match TRBD1. CDR1 KGHSH and CDR2 LQKENI come from the germline V gene. There are 16 residues in the CDR3. V dropped 2 bases and J dropped 9; count of bases not matched to a gene: 13. The CDR3 here is CASSPSGTGDWGEQFF. CDR3 in DNA: TGTGCCAGCTCACCAAGTGGTACAGGGGATTGGGGTGAGCAGTTCTTC.

This chain connects TRBV10-1 to TRBJ2-3; 8 nucleotides agree with TRBD2. The CDR3 runs to 16 residues. V gave up 4 bases and J gave up 2 bases; unmatched junction bases: 8. CDR1 WNHNN and CDR2 SYGVQD come from the germline V gene (reference sequence). CDR3 nucleotide sequence: TGCGCCAGCAGTGCGGGAGCGGGGGCCATCACAGATACGCAGTATTTT. Translated: CASSAGAGAITDTQYF.

This chain uses TRBV4-3 with TRBJ2-1, with D maybe TRBD1 (5 bases). V lost 0 bases and J lost 9, with 12 bases in between. The CDR3 extends over 14 amino acids. Per germline, CDR1 LGHNA and CDR2 YSLEER. In DNA, the CDR3 is TGCGCCAGCAGCCAAGAACCAGGGCGGAGTGAGCAGTTCTTC. Translating gives CASSQEPGRSEQFF.

V and J are TRBV19 and TRBJ1-5, with a weak D call TRBD1 (5 bases). Germline V gene data show CDR1 as LNHDA and CDR2 as SQIVND (reference sequence). V shed 4 bases and J shed 0 bases, with 7 bases lying between them. CDR3 size: 14 residues. The CDR3 DNA reads as TGTGCCAGTAGTAGCCAGGGTAGCAATCAGCCCCAGCATTTT. Encoded protein: CASSSQGSNQPQHF.

This clone came up once. The J gene is TRBJ2-2, the V gene TRBV7-9; D possibly corresponds to TRBD2 (5 bases). V was pared by 4 bases and J by 0 bases, with 9 bases between. The CDR3 contains 15 residues. The germline CDR1 and CDR2 sequences are SEHNR and FQNEAQ (reference sequence). CDR3 DNA sequence: TGTGCCAGCAGCTCCGCGGGTCCGAACACCGGGGAGCTGTTTTTT. Its protein product is CASSSAGPNTGELFF.

The CDR3 DNA follows: TGTGCCACCCGGGACAGAGGTCAGCCCCAGCATTTT. The encoded protein is CATRDRGQPQHF. This chain links TRBV19 with TRBJ1-5, with 7 nucleotides matching TRBD1. The CDR3 runs 12 residues. Germline V lookup: CDR1 LNHDA, CDR2 SQIVND (reference sequence). J was trimmed by 6 bases and V by 10 bases; bases with no gene match: 6.

This chain uses TRBV5-8 with TRBJ2-4; TRBD1 might be the D (5 bases). Deletions cut 6 bases from V and 0 bases from J, with 19 bases between. The CDR3 consists of 17 residues. Germline CDR1 and CDR2: SGHTS and YDEGEE. This CDR3 is CASTPPSDRIAKNIQYF. The CDR3 DNA sequence: TGTGCCAGCACCCCCCCATCTGACAGAATAGCCAAAAACATTCAGTACTTC.

The rearrangement links TRBV19 to TRBJ2-1; D may be TRBD1 (6 bases). V gave up 4 bases and J gave up 8 bases, with 27 bases separating them. The germline V gene encodes CDR1 LNHDA and CDR2 SQIVND (reference sequence). The length of the CDR3 is 18 residues. The CDR3 sequence is CASSRENPGQARWYEQFF. The CDR3 bases are TGTGCCAGTAGTAGAGAGAACCCGGGACAAGCGAGATGGTATGAGCAGTTCTTC. Complete variable domain (other parts from reference TRBV19 and TRBJ2-1): DGGITQSPKYLFRKEGQNVTLSCEQNLNHDAMYWYRQDPGQGLRLIYYSQIVNDFQKGDIAEGYSVSREKKESFPLTVTSAQKNPTAFYLCASSRENPGQARWYEQFFGPGTRLTVL.

This clone was picked up a small number of times. The chain couples TRBV19 to TRBJ2-2; 10 bases are a match to TRBD2. Germline V lookup: CDR1 LNHDA, CDR2 SQIVND (reference sequence). The CDR3 extends over 16 amino acids. The V gene end was trimmed by 3 bases and the J gene end by 1 base; junction bases not matched to a gene: 2. As DNA, the CDR3 is TGTGCCAGTAGTATCGGACTAGCGGTGAACACCGGGGAGCTGTTTTTT. Its translation: CASSIGLAVNTGELFF.

This clone came up a few times. The chain links TRBV28 to TRBJ1-5, with a tentative D call TRBD1 (6 bases). Trimming left V 8 bases short and J 4 bases short, with 15 bases between. This CDR3 comprises 14 residues. In germline, CDR1 is MDHEN, CDR2 SYDVKM. The CDR3, as DNA: TGTGCCAGCCGCCCAGGGACAATAAATCAGCCCCAGCATTTT. It codes for CASRPGTINQPQHF.

The CDR3 protein is CASSAGLWTGLRETQYF. In nucleotides, the CDR3 is TGTGCCAGCTCGGCGGGGCTGTGGACAGGGTTGCGAGAGACCCAGTACTTC. V is TRBV18 and J is TRBJ2-5; 8 bases map to TRBD1. V trimming: 6 bases; J trimming: 4 bases; junction bases outside the gene matches: 16. The CDR3 is 17 amino acids. The germline V gene encodes CDR1 KGHSH and CDR2 LQKENI.

The chain joins TRBV11-2 to TRBJ2-4; 12 positions match TRBD2. The CDR3 contains 17 residues. The ends lost 5 bases at V and 2 bases at J; junction bases unmatched: 7. Germline values: CDR1 SGHAT, CDR2 FQNNGV. The DNA of the CDR3 is TGTGCCAGCAGCGAACTAGCGGGAGGCTCGACCAAAAACATTCAGTACTTC. It is translated as CASSELAGGSTKNIQYF.

The chain links TRBV24-1 to TRBJ2-6, with a weak D call TRBD1 (5 bases). The CDR3 has 17 amino acids. The germline V and J ends were trimmed by 3 bases and 0 bases, with 11 bases remaining between them. Germline lookup yields CDR1 KGHDR and CDR2 SFDVKD. The CDR3 nucleotides read TGTGCCACCAGTGATCCCGGACAACGCTCTGGGGCCAACGTCCTGACTTTC. As protein: CATSDPGQRSGANVLTF.

This clone was recorded a few times. The chain combines TRBV5-5 with TRBJ1-5; 8 bases align to TRBD1. Per the germline V gene, CDR1 is SGHKS and CDR2 is YYEKEE (reference sequence). CDR3 length: 15 residues. With 7 bases clipped from V and 4 bases from J, the junction kept 10 bases outside the gene matches. The CDR3: CASGPTGASNQPQHF. In DNA, the CDR3 is TGTGCCAGCGGACCGACAGGGGCGTCGAATCAGCCCCAGCATTTT.

The CDR3 DNA is TGTGCCAGCAGTGAAATTCTTCAGCCCCAGCATTTT. Its translation is CASSEILQPQHF. The chain links TRBV6-1 to TRBJ1-5; no reliable D call. Germline V gives CDR1 MNHNS, CDR2 SASEGT. The length of the CDR3 is 12 residues. V was shortened by 2 bases and J by 6 bases, with 5 bases between the two germline ends.